This T cell receptor (beta chain) was sequenced for a study of cytomegalovirus exposure and HLA in healthy donors. Overall study context: The study placed 70% to 90% of its roughly 400 genotyped donors in the Caucasian-associated ancestry cluster. The study, taken as a whole, reports: There were some public TCRs occurring in many donors, but most TCR sequences were rare.

CDR3 length equals 17 residues. The V gene end was trimmed by 5 bases and the J gene end by 6 bases; junction bases not matched to a gene: 17. The V gene's germline CDR1 is SNHLY and CDR2 FYNNEI. As regards this clone: What it binds is not known.

Researchers ran the PCR with 60 Vbeta and 13 Jbeta primers. Some clones are missing from TCRdb's copy, which holds only in-frame ones; the method was immunoSEQ multiplex PCR. This table lists around 150,000 clones. This clonotype was obtained from a woman aged 60-70 years in good health and CMV-seronegative. The sequencing input was PBMCs. The chain recombines TRBV2 with TRBJ1-2; 8 positions match TRBD1. CDR3 sequence (DNA): TGTGCCAGCAGTCCTACCGGGACAGGCGGGCCTATACATGGCTACACCTTC. Encoded protein: CASSPTGTGGPIHGYTF. The whole variable domain, filled in from reference TRBV2 and TRBJ1-2, reads EPEVTQTPSHQVTQMGQEVILRCVPISNHLYFYWYRQILGQKVEFLVSFYNNEISEKSEIFDDQFSVERPDGSNFTLKIRSTKLEDSAMYFCASSPTGTGGPIHGYTFGSGTRLTVV.